Each of the 21 T cell receptor beta chains below was sequenced from the same sample in a study of T cells in Graves' hyperthyroidism and ophthalmopathy. TCR beta CDR3 sequences were amplified from RNA transcripts. The TCR CDR3 first-round RT-PCR relied on the HTBI primer set. One entry per CDR3 protein, called by TCRdb with MiXCR from the multiplex PCR reads. This sample yields hundreds of thousands of distinct CDR3 sequences, of which about a sixth are seen a single time; around 30% belongs to the top ten. Material for sequencing was blood. The receptors derive from a woman under 30 with Graves' ophthalmopathy.

This clonotype has a count of ten or more. The chain carries TRBV20-1 and TRBJ2-1; 10 positions agree with TRBD2. The CDR3 consists of 14 residues. Germline values: CDR1 DFQATT, CDR2 SNEGSKA (reference sequence). V trimming: 6 bases; J trimming: 0 bases; junction bases outside the gene matches: 2. The CDR3 bases are TGCAGTGCAAGCGGGGGGGACTCCTACAATGAGCAGTTCTTC. Translating gives CSASGGDSYNEQFF.

This clonotype was counted many times. V is TRBV3-1 and J is TRBJ2-7, with D tentatively TRBD1 or TRBD2 (5 bases each). The germline CDR1 and CDR2 sequences are LGHDT and YNNKEL (reference sequence). Trimming removed 0 bases from V and 5 bases from J, with 14 bases in between. This CDR3 is 15 amino acids long. The CDR3 region is CASSQDGTSFNEQYF. DNA for the CDR3: TGTGCCAGCAGCCAAGATGGGACCAGTTTTAACGAGCAGTACTTC.

J is TRBJ1-1 and V is TRBV18; D is uncertain. Germline V gene data show CDR1 as KGHSH and CDR2 as LQKENI. The CDR3 runs to 13 residues. Between the trimmed V and J ends, which lost 2 bases and 4 bases, there was a span of 8 bases. Here the CDR3 DNA reads TGTGCCAGCTCACCATCAAGATCCACTGAAGCTTTCTTT. Protein sequence: CASSPSRSTEAFF.

This clonotype was detected many times. The chain joins TRBV12-3 or TRBV12-4 to TRBJ2-3, with 12 bases identical to TRBD2. This CDR3 is built from 16 residues. Unmatched junction bases numbered 4, after V lost 6 bases and J lost 0 bases. The CDR3 sequence is CASRSLAGGSTDTQYF. The CDR3, as DNA: TGTGCCAGCAGATCGCTAGCGGGGGGGAGCACAGATACGCAGTATTTT.

This clonotype has at least ten counts. This chain joins TRBV5-4 and TRBJ1-2; TRBD1 agrees at 10 bases. Germline lookup yields CDR1 SGHNT and CDR2 YYREEE (reference sequence). J was trimmed by 4 bases and V by 4 bases; bases with no gene match: 13. The CDR3 length is 17 residues. Here the CDR3 DNA reads TGTGCCAGCAGCCCGGGACAGGGGATAAATTCGGGCTATGGCTACACCTTC. Translating gives CASSPGQGINSGYGYTF.

This clonotype was seen ten or more times. V is TRBV4-3 and J is TRBJ2-3; 12 bases are shared with TRBD2. CDR1 is LGHNA, CDR2 YSLEER, per germline. This CDR3 has 17 amino acids. The V and J ends lost 3 bases and 5 bases, in that order; junction bases with no gene match: 9. CDR3 protein: CASSQETSGSPGDTQYF. DNA of the CDR3: TGCGCCAGCAGCCAGGAGACTAGCGGGAGCCCAGGAGATACGCAGTATTTT.

This clonotype was observed at least ten times. CDR3 nucleotide sequence: TGTGCCAGCAGCCGTAGCCGGGGGGAGACCCAGTACTTC. Amino acids: CASSRSRGETQYF. V gene TRBV3-1 combines with J gene TRBJ2-5, with D possibly matching TRBD2 (6 bases). Trimming took off 4 bases at V and 5 bases at J, with 11 bases between the two ends. This CDR3 is 13 amino acids long. Germline CDR1 and CDR2: LGHDT and YNNKEL (reference sequence).

This clonotype came up a few times. The V gene is TRBV5-1, the J gene TRBJ2-2, with D perhaps matching TRBD1 (6 bases). The germline V gene encodes CDR1 SGHRS and CDR2 YFSETQ. This CDR3 is built from 15 residues. Trimming shortened V by 4 bases and J by 6 bases, and 16 bases separated the two germline ends. Here the CDR3 DNA reads TGCGCCAGCAGCCCTAAAACAGGGTCGGCCGGGGAGCTGTTTTTT. It yields the protein CASSPKTGSAGELFF.

The J gene is TRBJ1-5, the V gene TRBV5-8; D unresolved. This CDR3 contains 16 residues. Germline V gives CDR1 SGHTS, CDR2 YDEGEE. V was clipped by 4 bases and J by 2 bases, with 16 bases between them. CDR3 DNA: TGTGCCAGCAGCCGTTCTAATACTTGGGGCAATCAGCCCCAGCATTTT. Protein sequence: CASSRSNTWGNQPQHF. Full variable domain (remainder filled in from reference TRBV5-8 and TRBJ1-5): EAGVTQSPTHLIKTRGQQATLRCSPISGHTSVYWYQQALGLGLQFLLWYDEGEERNRGNFPPRFSGRQFPNYSSELNVNALELEDSALYLCASSRSNTWGNQPQHFGDGTRLSIL.

This clonotype was counted ten times or more. The chain is built from TRBV6-1 and TRBJ2-1, with TRBD2 matching 11 bases. The CDR3 spans 14 residues. In germline, CDR1 is MNHNS, CDR2 SASEGT. V lost 6 bases and J lost 7; bases outside the gene matches: 5. CDR3 residues: CASRMTSGMNEQFF. The CDR3 nucleotides are TGTGCCAGCAGGATGACTAGCGGGATGAATGAGCAGTTCTTC.

This clonotype was counted many times. Relative to the germline gene, one junction end is altered; a read error may explain this. The CDR3 coding sequence is TGTGCCAGCAGCCTAGCCTGGGGGGCTGGGGCCAACGTCCTGACTTTC. Its protein is CASSLAWGAGANVLTF. The chain employs TRBV7-9 and TRBJ2-6; TRBD2 might be the D (6 bases). The CDR3 spans 16 residues. CDR1 and CDR2 (germline): SEHNR, FQNEAQ (reference sequence).

This clonotype was recorded at least ten times. This chain links TRBV28 with TRBJ1-1; D might be TRBD1 (6 bases). The CDR3 is made up of 13 amino acids. CDR1 is MDHEN and CDR2 is SYDVKM in the germline V gene. Trimming cost V 2 bases and J 3 bases, with 7 bases left between them. The CDR3 loop reads CASSLQGYTEAFF. CDR3 in DNA: TGTGCCAGCAGTTTACAGGGGTACACTGAAGCTTTCTTT.

Details on this clonotype: With a much larger clone just one base away, this may be a read error. V is TRBV20-1 and J is TRBJ1-2; D not certain. Trimming pared 2 bases from V and 6 bases from J, leaving 10 bases between. Germline CDR1 DFQATT, CDR2 SNEGSKA (reference sequence). The CDR3 length is 12 residues. The CDR3 loop is CSARPRAHGYTF. The CDR3 bases are TGCAGTGCTAGACCGAGGGCGCATGGCTACACCTTC.

The chain joins TRBV11-2 to TRBJ2-3; D not resolved. V was pared by 1 base and J by 2 bases, with 10 bases between. The CDR3 is made up of 15 amino acids. Germline V gives CDR1 SGHAT, CDR2 FQNNGV. The CDR3 region is CASSLGVRNTDTQYF. The CDR3 DNA reads as TGTGCCAGCAGCTTAGGAGTTAGGAACACAGATACGCAGTATTTT.

In the case of this clonotype: A much larger clone sits a single nucleotide away, making a read error possible. This chain connects TRBV15 to TRBJ2-1; TRBD2 agrees at 8 bases. Unmatched junction bases numbered 7, after V lost 4 bases and J lost 8 bases. The CDR3 is 14 residues long. Germline assignment: CDR1 LNHNV and CDR2 YYDKDF (reference sequence). The CDR3 reads CATSTRGGWDEQFF. For the CDR3, the DNA is TGTGCCACCAGCACCCGGGGGGGCTGGGATGAGCAGTTCTTC.

This clonotype was seen ten or more times. The chain carries TRBV30 and TRBJ2-3; D is ambiguous. CDR1 and CDR2 from the germline V gene are GTSNPN and SVGIG (reference sequence). V lost 1 base, J lost 12 bases, and 11 bases lay in between. This CDR3 contains 11 residues. CDR3 sequence reads: CAWSAAAIQYF. CDR3 DNA sequence: TGTGCCTGGAGTGCGGCGGCCATTCAGTATTTT.

This clonotype came up many times. The chain combines TRBV6-4 with TRBJ1-6; D is unresolved. Germline V CDR1 and CDR2: MRHNA, SNTAGT. V was pared by 5 bases and J by 10 bases, with 21 bases between. The CDR3 loop spans 16 amino acids. CDR3 in amino acids: CASSPRTGNGDSPLHF. In DNA form, the CDR3 reads TGTGCCAGCAGTCCACGGACGGGAAACGGAGACTCACCCCTCCACTTT.

This clonotype was recorded many times. The chain couples TRBV7-9 to TRBJ2-7; D is undetermined. Germline loops: CDR1 SEHNR, CDR2 FQNEAQ (reference sequence). V dropped 2 bases and J dropped 2 bases, with 10 bases sitting between them. The CDR3 loop spans 14 amino acids. The CDR3 DNA sequence: TGTGCCAGCAGCTTAAATTCTAGGACCTACGAGCAGTACTTC. This encodes CASSLNSRTYEQYF.

The V and J genes are TRBV6-5 and TRBJ2-6, with TRBD2 as a possible D gene (6 bases). Germline CDR1 is MNHEY and CDR2 is SVGAGI. V lost 0 bases to trimming and J lost 0 bases, with 9 bases between them. CDR3 length: 17 residues. The CDR3 protein is CASSYSGGSSGANVLTF. CDR3 DNA: TGTGCCAGCAGTTACTCGGGGGGTAGCTCTGGGGCCAACGTCCTGACTTTC.

In this sample, this clonotype turned up a few times. This rearrangement joins TRBV11-2 to TRBJ1-2; possibly TRBD1 for D (5 bases). The V gene lost 1 base and the J gene lost 7 bases, with 10 bases spanning the gap. The V gene's germline CDR1 is SGHAT and CDR2 FQNNGV. CDR3 size: 13 residues. The CDR3 spells CASSLAGPGGYTF. The CDR3 DNA sequence: TGTGCCAGCAGCTTAGCGGGGCCGGGTGGCTACACCTTC.

This clonotype was found many times. V is TRBV20-1 and J is TRBJ2-2; 12 positions match TRBD2. From germline, CDR1 is DFQATT and CDR2 SNEGSKA (reference sequence). J lost 6 bases, V lost 2 bases, and 1 base had no gene match. The CDR3 covers 14 residues. CDR3 residues: CSARLAGGPGELFF. In nucleotides, the CDR3 is TGCAGTGCTAGACTAGCGGGGGGGCCCGGGGAGCTGTTTTTT.